This TCR beta chain was sequenced for a study of PD-L1 blockade in urothelial cancer. The CDR3 covers 14 residues. Germline CDR1 MNHEY, CDR2 SMNVEV (reference sequence). The ends lost 5 bases at V and 4 bases at J; junction bases unmatched: 8. Time point noted: peripheral blood 6 weeks after treatment start. Data came from immunoSEQ multiplex PCR; TCRdb stores just in-frame clones and leaves some out. The sample yields about 30,000 clones, about nine tenths seen once. The sequence was collected from a man at least 80 years old with urothelial cancer. This rearrangement joins TRBV27 to TRBJ2-7, with 7 bases aligning to TRBD2. The source was PBMCs, collected around atezolizumab (anti-PD-L1) treatment. DNA of the CDR3: TGTGCCAGCAGTAACCGGACCGGGGGGTACGAGCAGTACTTC. This encodes CASSNRTGGYEQYF.